The sequence of this T cell receptor (beta chain) was determined in a study of OX40 agonist ivuxolimab in advanced cancers. At the level of the whole study: Ivuxolimab, which targeted the costimulatory receptor OX40 (CD134), was an agonistic, fully human IgG2 monoclonal antibody. Partial responses occurred in three dose-escalation patients, of whom one had hepatocellular carcinoma and two had cutaneous melanoma. The dose-escalation cohort was 82.7% male with a mean age of about 58 years, ranging from roughly 23 to 90. Of the approximately 50 dose-escalation patients, hepatocellular carcinoma was present in around 20, melanoma in roughly 15, renal cell carcinoma in 9 and head and neck cancer in 9. Intravenous ivuxolimab was administered to patients every 2 weeks at six dose levels: 0.01, 0.1, 0.3, 1.5, 3 and 10 mg/kg. The monotherapy dose-escalation portion (N = 52 patients) of the phase I ivuxolimab trial is reported in the paper. Prior anti-PD-1, anti-PD-L1 or anti-CTLA-4 therapy was permitted, and checkpoint inhibitors had been received by under 50% of dose-escalation patients. Peripheral TCRbeta sequencing aimed to test whether ivuxolimab altered TCR sequence diversity and caused clonal T-cell expansion. Results the study describes overall, beyond this receptor: After ivuxolimab, CD8+ T cells had more expanded clones than CD4+ T cells on average. Low levels of normalized T-cell clonal expansion were also seen in some nonresponding patients. At doses from 0.1 to 3.0 mg/kg, clonal expansion was seen in both CD4+ and CD8+ blood T cells between baseline and week 6. Partial responders in the 0.1-3.0 mg/kg groups had among the lowest normalized peripheral clonal expansion, especially among CD8+ T cells. Antigen specificity was not determined for the clonally expanded peripheral T cells.

Note on this clone: The antigen this receptor binds is unknown. Qualities for individual bases were not recorded, and no much larger clone is one base off.

The trial excluded patients who had a history of autoimmune disease or who were on systemic immunosuppression. Peripheral blood for TCR sequencing was collected from all dose cohorts at baseline, on cycle 4 day 1, and on cycle 7 day 1. Samples came from an open-label, multicenter, first-in-human phase I dose-escalation trial of ivuxolimab. Adults with locally advanced or metastatic melanoma, renal cell, hepatocellular, or head and neck squamous cell carcinoma were enrolled in the trial. Before TCR sequencing, CD4+ T cells and CD8+ T cells from peripheral blood were sorted into separate populations. CDR1 is given as SNHLY and CDR2 as FYNNEI, both from the germline V gene. The CDR3 holds 15 amino acids from the cysteine to the phenylalanine. This entry keeps only the CDR3 DNA: 45 bases, framed from base 1. Trimming removed 7 bases from V and 3 bases from J; the gene matches leave 3 bases unexplained.

For sequencing of the TCRbeta CDR3 region, genomic DNA was extracted from the sorted cells. TCRbeta CDR3 regions were sequenced using the immunoSEQ Assay. Entries here come from immuneACCESS through TCRdb and include only in-frame sequences with V and J called. Some clones fail to appear in such tables; in the studies checked, an unresolved V gene covers under half of the shortfall, and the cause of the remainder is unknown. For this sample the table gives around 76,000 clones, of which around 90% were detected only once. About a tenth of the sample is taken by the ten largest. The chain uses TRBV2 and TRBJ2-2; TRBD2 aligns with 12 central bases. This sequence originates from an adult with an advanced solid tumor such as melanoma, head and neck, liver or kidney cancer. Sample: CD4+ or CD8+ T cells sorted from blood, taken in a trial of the OX40 agonist ivuxolimab. The CDR3 is CASTGTSGYTGELFF. Read as DNA, the sequence is TGTGCCAGCACCGGGACTAGCGGGTACACCGGGGAGCTGTTTTTT.